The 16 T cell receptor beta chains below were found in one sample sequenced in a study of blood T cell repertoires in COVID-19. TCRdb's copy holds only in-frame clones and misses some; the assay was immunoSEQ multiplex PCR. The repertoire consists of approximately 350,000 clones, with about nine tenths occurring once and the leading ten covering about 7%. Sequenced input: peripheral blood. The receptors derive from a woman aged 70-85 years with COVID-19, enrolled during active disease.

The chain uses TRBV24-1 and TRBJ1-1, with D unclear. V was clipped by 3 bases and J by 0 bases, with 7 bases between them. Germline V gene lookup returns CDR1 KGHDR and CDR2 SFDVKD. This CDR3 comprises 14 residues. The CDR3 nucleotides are TGTGCCACCAGTGATCGGAGCATGAACACTGAAGCTTTCTTT. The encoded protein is CATSDRSMNTEAFF.

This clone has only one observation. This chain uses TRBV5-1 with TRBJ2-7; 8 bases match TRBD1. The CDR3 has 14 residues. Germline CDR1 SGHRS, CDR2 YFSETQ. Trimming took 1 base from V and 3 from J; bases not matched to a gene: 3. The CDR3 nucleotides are TGCGCCAGCAGCTTGATTGGACAGGGCTACGAGCAGTACTTC. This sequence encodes CASSLIGQGYEQYF. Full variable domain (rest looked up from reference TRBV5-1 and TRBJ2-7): KAGVTQTPRYLIKTRGQQVTLSCSPISGHRSVSWYQQTPGQGLQFLFEYFSETQRNKGNFPGRFSGRQFSNSRSEMNVSTLELGDSALYLCASSLIGQGYEQYFGPGTRLTVT.

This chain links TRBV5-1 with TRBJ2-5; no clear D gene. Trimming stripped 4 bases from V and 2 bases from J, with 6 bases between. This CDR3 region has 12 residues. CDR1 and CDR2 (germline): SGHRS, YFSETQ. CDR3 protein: CASSRTQETQYF. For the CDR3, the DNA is TGCGCCAGCAGCCGAACACAAGAGACCCAGTACTTC.

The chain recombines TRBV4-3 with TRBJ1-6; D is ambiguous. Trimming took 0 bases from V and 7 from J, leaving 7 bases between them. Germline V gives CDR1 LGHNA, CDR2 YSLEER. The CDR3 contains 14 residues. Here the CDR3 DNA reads TGCGCCAGCAGCCAAGATGGAGCAAATTCACCCCTCCACTTT. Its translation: CASSQDGANSPLHF.

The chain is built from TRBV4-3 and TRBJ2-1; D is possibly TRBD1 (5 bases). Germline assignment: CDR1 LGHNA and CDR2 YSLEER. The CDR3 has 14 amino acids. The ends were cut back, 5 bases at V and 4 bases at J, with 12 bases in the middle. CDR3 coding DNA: TGCGCCAGCAGCTCCCTAGGGGATTACAATGAGCAGTTCTTC. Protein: CASSSLGDYNEQFF.

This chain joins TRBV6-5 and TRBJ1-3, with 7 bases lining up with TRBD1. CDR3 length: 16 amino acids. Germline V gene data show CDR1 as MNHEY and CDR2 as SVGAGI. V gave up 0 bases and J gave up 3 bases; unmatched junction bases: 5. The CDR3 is CASSYSGQGGGNTIYF. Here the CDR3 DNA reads TGTGCCAGCAGTTACTCAGGCCAGGGGGGTGGAAACACCATATATTTT.

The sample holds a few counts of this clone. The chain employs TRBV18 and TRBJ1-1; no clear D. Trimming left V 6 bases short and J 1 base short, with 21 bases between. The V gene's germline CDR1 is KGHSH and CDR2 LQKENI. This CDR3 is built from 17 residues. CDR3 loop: CASSPTRRKQKNTEAFF. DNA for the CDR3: TGTGCCAGCTCCCCAACCAGACGGAAACAGAAGAACACTGAAGCTTTCTTT. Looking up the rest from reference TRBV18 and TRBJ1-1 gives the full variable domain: NAGVMQNPRHLVRRRGQEARLRCSPMKGHSHVYWYRQLPEEGLKFMVYLQKENIIDESGMPKERFSAEFPKEGPSILRIQQVVRGDSAAYFCASSPTRRKQKNTEAFFGQGTRLTVV.

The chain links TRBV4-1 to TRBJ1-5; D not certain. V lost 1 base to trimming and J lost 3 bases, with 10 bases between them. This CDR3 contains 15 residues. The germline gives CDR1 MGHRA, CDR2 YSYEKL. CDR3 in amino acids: CASSQVSTDNQPQHF. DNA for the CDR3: TGCGCCAGCAGCCAAGTAAGTACAGACAATCAGCCCCAGCATTTT.

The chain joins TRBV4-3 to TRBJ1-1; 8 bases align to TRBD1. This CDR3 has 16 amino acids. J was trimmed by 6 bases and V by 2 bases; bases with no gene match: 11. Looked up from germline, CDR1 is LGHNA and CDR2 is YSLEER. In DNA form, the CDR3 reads TGCGCCAGCAGCCAAACCCTGACAGGGGATGGTGCTGAAGCTTTCTTT. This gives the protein CASSQTLTGDGAEAFF.

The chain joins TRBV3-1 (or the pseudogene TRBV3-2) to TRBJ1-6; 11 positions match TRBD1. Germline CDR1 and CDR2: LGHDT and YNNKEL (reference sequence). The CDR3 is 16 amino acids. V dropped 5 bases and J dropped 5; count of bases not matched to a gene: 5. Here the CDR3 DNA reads TGTGCCAGCAGCGTCCCGGGACAGGGGGATAATTCACCCCTCCACTTT. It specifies CASSVPGQGDNSPLHF.

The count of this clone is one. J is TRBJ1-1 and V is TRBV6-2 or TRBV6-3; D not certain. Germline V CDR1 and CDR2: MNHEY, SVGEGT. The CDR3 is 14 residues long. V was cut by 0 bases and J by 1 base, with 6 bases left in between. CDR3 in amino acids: CASSYSAGNTEAFF. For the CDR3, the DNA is TGTGCCAGCAGTTACTCAGCCGGGAACACTGAAGCTTTCTTT.

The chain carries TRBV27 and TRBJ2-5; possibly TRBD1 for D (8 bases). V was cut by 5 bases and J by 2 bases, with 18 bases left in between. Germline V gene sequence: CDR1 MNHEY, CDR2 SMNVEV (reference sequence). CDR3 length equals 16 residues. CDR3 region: CASSLMNRGGQETQYF. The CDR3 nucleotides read TGTGCCAGCAGTCTCATGAACAGGGGGGGACAAGAGACCCAGTACTTC.

CDR3 in amino acids: CASRNRWATEAFF. The CDR3 nucleotides read TGTGCCAGTAGAAATAGGTGGGCCACTGAAGCTTTCTTT. The chain is built from TRBV19 and TRBJ1-1; D uncertain. Trimming pared 6 bases from V and 4 bases from J, leaving 12 bases between. Germline-derived CDR1 and CDR2 are LNHDA and SQIVND (reference sequence). CDR3 size: 13 residues.

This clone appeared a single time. As DNA, the CDR3 is TGTGCCAGCAGTTTATCGTGGGCAGGGGACACAGATACGCAGTATTTT. Translating gives CASSLSWAGDTDTQYF. The chain recombines TRBV27 with TRBJ2-3; a weak D match, TRBD1 (6 bases). The V end was cut by 0 bases, the J end by 2 bases, with 12 bases between. Germline V gene sequence: CDR1 MNHEY, CDR2 SMNVEV (reference sequence). This CDR3 has 16 residues.

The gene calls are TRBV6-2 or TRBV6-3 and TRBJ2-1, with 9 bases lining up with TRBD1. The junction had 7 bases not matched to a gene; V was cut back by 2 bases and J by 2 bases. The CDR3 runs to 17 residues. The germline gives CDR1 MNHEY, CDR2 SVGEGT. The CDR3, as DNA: TGTGCCAGCAGTTACGGGACAGGGTCATATCCCTACAATGAGCAGTTCTTC. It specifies CASSYGTGSYPYNEQFF.

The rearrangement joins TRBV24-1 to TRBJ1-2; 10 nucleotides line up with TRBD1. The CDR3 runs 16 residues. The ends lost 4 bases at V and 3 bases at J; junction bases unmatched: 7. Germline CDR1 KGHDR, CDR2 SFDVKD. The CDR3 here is CATSESGTGVDYGYTF. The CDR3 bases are TGTGCCACCAGTGAGTCCGGGACAGGGGTCGACTATGGCTACACCTTC.